This T cell receptor beta chain originates from a study of blood T cells in healthy people across ages. Germline CDR1 SGHDN, CDR2 FVKESK. V was shortened by 2 bases and J by 1 base, with 5 bases between the two germline ends. The CDR3 loop spans 14 amino acids. A J-beta primer mix and a sample-barcoded 5' primer were used in a second PCR of roughly 7 to 12 cycles. In TCRdb, the 5' RACE reads were re-called with MiXCR into one record per CDR3 protein. Found here are about 560,000 distinct CDR3 sequences, over 25% of them singletons; the top ten hold approximately 3.5%. These data also featured in a second study, about T cells of mothers and their children. That paper notes: Study donors consisted of a few healthy Caucasian mothers and their six children.

The J gene is TRBJ2-2, the V gene TRBV14; D not certain. The source is a boy aged 2 to 10 in good health. Sequenced material: blood. CDR3: CASSQQLNTGELFF. The CDR3 nucleotides are TGTGCCAGCAGCCAACAGTTGAACACCGGGGAGCTGTTTTTT.